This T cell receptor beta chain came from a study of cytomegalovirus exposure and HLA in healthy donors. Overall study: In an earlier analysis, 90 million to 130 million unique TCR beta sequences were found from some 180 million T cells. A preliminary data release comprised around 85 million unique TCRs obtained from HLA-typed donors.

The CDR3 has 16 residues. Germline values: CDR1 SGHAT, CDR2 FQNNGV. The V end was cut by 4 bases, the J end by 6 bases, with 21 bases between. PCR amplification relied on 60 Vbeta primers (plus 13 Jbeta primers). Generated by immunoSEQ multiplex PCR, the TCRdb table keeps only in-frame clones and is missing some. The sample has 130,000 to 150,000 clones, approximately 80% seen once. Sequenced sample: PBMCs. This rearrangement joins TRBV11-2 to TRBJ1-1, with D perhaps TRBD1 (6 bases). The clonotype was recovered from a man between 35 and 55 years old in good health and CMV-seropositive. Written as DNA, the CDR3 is TGTGCCAGCAGCTCCAACCTAAGGGTCAGGGGTTCTGAAGCTTTCTTT. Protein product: CASSSNLRVRGSEAFF.